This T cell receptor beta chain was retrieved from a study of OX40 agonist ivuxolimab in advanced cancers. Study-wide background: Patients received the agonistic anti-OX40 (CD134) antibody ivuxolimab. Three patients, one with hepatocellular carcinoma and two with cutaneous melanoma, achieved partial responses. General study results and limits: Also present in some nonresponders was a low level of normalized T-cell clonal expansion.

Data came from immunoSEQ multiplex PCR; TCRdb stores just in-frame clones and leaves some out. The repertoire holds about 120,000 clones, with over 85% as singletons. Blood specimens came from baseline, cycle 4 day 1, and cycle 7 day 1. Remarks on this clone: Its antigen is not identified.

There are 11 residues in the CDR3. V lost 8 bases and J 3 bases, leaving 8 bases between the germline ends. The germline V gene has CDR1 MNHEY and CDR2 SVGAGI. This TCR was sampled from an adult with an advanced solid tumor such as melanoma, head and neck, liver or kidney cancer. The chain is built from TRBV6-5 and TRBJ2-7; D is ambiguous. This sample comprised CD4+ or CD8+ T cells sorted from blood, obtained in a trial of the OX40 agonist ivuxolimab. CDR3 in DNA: TGTGCCAGCCGACGCGGCTACGAGCAGTACTTC. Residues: CASRRGYEQYF.